This TCR beta chain derives from a study of shared clonotypes between healthy human individuals. Roughly 90 million PBMCs went into genomic DNA for unsorted samples. Using immunoSEQ multiplex PCR, the repertoire was profiled, and TCRdb retains in-frame clones only, with some absent. The table lists over 400,000 clones, over 75% of them singletons. The sample consisted of PBMCs. The origin of this receptor is a woman aged 35 to 49 in good health. Some clones in this sample may be carry-over from other donors' samples.

CDR3 nucleotide sequence: TGTGCCAGCAGTTTGTGGGTTGTCCGAGTGCGCACAGATACGCAGTATTTT. Translated: CASSLWVVRVRTDTQYF. The chain joins TRBV28 to TRBJ2-3; D remains unclear. Germline CDR1 reads MDHEN; CDR2 reads SYDVKM. The CDR3 is 17 residues long. V was pared by 3 bases and J by 1 base, with 17 bases between. Combining the CDR3 with reference TRBV28 and TRBJ2-3 gives the whole variable domain DVKVTQSSRYLVKRTGEKVFLECVQDMDHENMFWYRQDPGLGLRLIYFSYDVKMKEKGDIPEGYSVSREKKERFSLILESASTNQTSMYLCASSLWVVRVRTDTQYFGPGTRLTVL.